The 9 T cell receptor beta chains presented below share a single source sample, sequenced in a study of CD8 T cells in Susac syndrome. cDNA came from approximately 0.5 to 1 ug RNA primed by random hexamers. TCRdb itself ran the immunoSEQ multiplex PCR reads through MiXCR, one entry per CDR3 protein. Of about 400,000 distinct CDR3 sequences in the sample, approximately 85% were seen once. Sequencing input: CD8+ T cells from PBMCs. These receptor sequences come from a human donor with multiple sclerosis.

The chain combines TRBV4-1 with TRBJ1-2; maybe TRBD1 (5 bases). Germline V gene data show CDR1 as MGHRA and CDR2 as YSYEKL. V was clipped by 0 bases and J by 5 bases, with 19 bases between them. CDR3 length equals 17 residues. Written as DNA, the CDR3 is TGCGCCAGCAGCCAAGAGGAACCGGGACCGTGGGCATATGGCTACACCTTC. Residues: CASSQEEPGPWAYGYTF.

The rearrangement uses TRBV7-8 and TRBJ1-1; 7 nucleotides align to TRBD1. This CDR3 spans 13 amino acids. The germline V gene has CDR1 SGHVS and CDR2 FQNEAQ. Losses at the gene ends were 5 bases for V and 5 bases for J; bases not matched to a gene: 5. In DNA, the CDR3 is TGTGCCAGCAGCCCGACAGGGTGGACTGAAGCTTTCTTT. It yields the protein CASSPTGWTEAFF.

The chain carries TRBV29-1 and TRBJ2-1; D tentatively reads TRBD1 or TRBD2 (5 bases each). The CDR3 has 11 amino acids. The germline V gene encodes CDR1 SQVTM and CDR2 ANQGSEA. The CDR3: CRVGTGNEQFF. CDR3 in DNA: TGCAGGGTGGGGACGGGCAATGAGCAGTTCTTC.

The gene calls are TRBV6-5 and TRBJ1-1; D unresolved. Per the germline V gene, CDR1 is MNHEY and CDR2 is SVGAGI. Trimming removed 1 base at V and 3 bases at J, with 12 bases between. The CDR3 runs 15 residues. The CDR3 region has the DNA TGTGCCAGCAGTTACTTTGGCGATAGGTACACTGAAGCTTTCTTT. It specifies CASSYFGDRYTEAFF.

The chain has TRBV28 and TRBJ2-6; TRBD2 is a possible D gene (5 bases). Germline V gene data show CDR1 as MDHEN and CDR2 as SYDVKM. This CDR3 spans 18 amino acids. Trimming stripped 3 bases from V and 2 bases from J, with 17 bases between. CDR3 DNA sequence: TGTGCCAGCAGTTTGGGTAGGACTCCTAGGACTGGGGCCAACGTCCTGACTTTC. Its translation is CASSLGRTPRTGANVLTF.

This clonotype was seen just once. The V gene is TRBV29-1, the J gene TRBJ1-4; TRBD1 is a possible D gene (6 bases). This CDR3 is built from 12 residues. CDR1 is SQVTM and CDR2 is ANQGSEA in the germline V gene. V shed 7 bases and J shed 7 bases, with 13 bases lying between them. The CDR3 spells CSGRGGGEKLFF. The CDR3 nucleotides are TGCAGCGGCCGAGGGGGAGGTGAAAAACTGTTTTTT.

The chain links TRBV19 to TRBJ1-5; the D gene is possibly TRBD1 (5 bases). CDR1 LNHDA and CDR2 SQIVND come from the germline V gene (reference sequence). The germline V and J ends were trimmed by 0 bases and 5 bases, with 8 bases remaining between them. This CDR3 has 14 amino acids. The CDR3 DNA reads TGTGCCAGTAGTATAGAGGACAATTATCAGCCCCAGCATTTT. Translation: CASSIEDNYQPQHF.

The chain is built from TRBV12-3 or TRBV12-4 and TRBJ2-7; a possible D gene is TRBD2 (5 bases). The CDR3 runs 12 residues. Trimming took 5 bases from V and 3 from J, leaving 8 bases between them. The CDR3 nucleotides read TGTGCCAGCAGTACCCGGGACTACGAGCAGTACTTC. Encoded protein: CASSTRDYEQYF.

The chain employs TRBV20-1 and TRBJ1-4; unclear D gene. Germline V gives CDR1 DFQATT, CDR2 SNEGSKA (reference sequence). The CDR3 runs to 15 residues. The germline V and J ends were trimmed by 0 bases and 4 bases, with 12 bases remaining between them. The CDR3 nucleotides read TGCAGTGCTAGAGATCCTACCAGCCTTAATGAAAAACTGTTTTTT. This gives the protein CSARDPTSLNEKLFF.